What follows are 27 T cell receptor beta chains derived from one specimen sequenced in a study of blood T cell repertoires in COVID-19. The data were produced by immunoSEQ multiplex PCR, yet TCRdb's version contains in-frame clones alone and is incomplete. The table records 90,000 to 120,000 clones, about 89% of them present only once. Sequenced: peripheral blood. Receptor source: a man between 35 and 55 years old with active or convalescent COVID-19.

This clone has a handful of counts. CDR3 coding DNA: TGTGCCAGCAGTTCCTTCCTTGACAGCTCCTACGAGCAGTACTTC. It translates to CASSSFLDSSYEQYF. This chain joins TRBV6-2 or TRBV6-3 and TRBJ2-7; D may be TRBD1 (5 bases). CDR3 length: 15 amino acids. Germline CDR1 and CDR2: MNHEY and SVGEGT. V lost 4 bases and J 0 bases, leaving 13 bases between the germline ends.

The chain employs TRBV12-5 and TRBJ2-1; D possibly corresponds to TRBD2 (6 bases). V was pared by 1 base and J by 7 bases, with 8 bases between. The CDR3 consists of 13 residues. Germline lookup yields CDR1 LGHNT and CDR2 FRNRAP. The CDR3 region has the DNA TGTGCTAGTGGTTTGGGAGCGGGTAATGAGCAGTTCTTC. This encodes CASGLGAGNEQFF.

This clone was detected only a few times. V gene TRBV5-1 combines with J gene TRBJ2-7; 8 nucleotides match TRBD2. The germline gives CDR1 SGHRS, CDR2 YFSETQ. The CDR3 is 15 amino acids. V shed 1 base, J shed 3 bases, and the junction held 6 bases outside the gene matches. The CDR3 coding sequence is TGCGCCAGCAGCTTGAGTGCGGGAGGCTTCTACGAGCAGTACTTC. Its protein is CASSLSAGGFYEQYF.

This chain connects TRBV6-5 to TRBJ1-6; D call uncertain. This CDR3 contains 11 residues. With 7 bases removed from V and 14 bases from J, the gap between germline ends came to 12 bases. Looked up from germline, CDR1 is MNHEY and CDR2 is SVGAGI. CDR3 nucleotide sequence: TGTGCCAGCAACCCGGGTGTGGCCCTCCACTTT. Protein: CASNPGVALHF.

The chain is built from TRBV9 and TRBJ1-1; unclear D gene. V lost 0 bases and J lost 3, with 12 bases in between. CDR1 and CDR2 from the germline V gene are SGDLS and YYNGEE. The CDR3 runs to 15 residues. CDR3 nucleotides: TGTGCCAGCAGCGTAGGAGGAGGTGTCGACACTGAAGCTTTCTTT. Amino acids: CASSVGGGVDTEAFF.

The chain employs TRBV18 and TRBJ2-7, with D possibly being TRBD2 (6 bases). The germline V gene has CDR1 KGHSH and CDR2 LQKENI. V dropped 3 bases and J dropped 1 base, with 22 bases sitting between them. The CDR3 consists of 18 residues. The CDR3 loop reads CASSPSLDTGGLSYEQYF. The CDR3 DNA reads TGTGCCAGCTCACCGTCGCTGGACACCGGAGGGTTATCCTACGAGCAGTACTTC.

The chain combines TRBV20-1 with TRBJ1-2; D not resolved. With 5 bases removed from V and 6 bases from J, the gap between germline ends came to 7 bases. The CDR3 contains 10 residues. Germline loops: CDR1 DFQATT, CDR2 SNEGSKA (reference sequence). CDR3 protein: CSAAANGYTF. CDR3 in DNA: TGCAGTGCTGCAGCGAATGGCTACACCTTC.

The rearrangement joins TRBV28 to TRBJ1-5; no clear D gene. Between the trimmed V and J ends, which lost 8 bases and 3 bases, there was a span of 20 bases. Germline values: CDR1 MDHEN, CDR2 SYDVKM. The CDR3 totals 16 residues. As DNA, the CDR3 is TGTGCCAGCGGGCGGGGTTTTCATAGTTACAATCAGCCCCAGCATTTT. This gives the protein CASGRGFHSYNQPQHF.

This chain joins TRBV30 and TRBJ2-1; 7 nucleotides line up with TRBD2. In germline, CDR1 is GTSNPN, CDR2 SVGIG (reference sequence). Trimming took 3 bases from V and 4 from J; bases not matched to a gene: 3. The CDR3 has 13 amino acids. CDR3 region: CAWSRTRYNEQFF. In nucleotides, the CDR3 is TGTGCCTGGAGCAGGACTAGGTACAATGAGCAGTTCTTC.

The V and J genes are TRBV6-6 and TRBJ1-2, with a weak D call TRBD1 (6 bases). The ends were cut back, 10 bases at V and 8 bases at J, with 20 bases in the middle. The CDR3 has 13 amino acids. Per the germline V gene, CDR1 is MNHNY and CDR2 is SVGAGI (reference sequence). The CDR3 nucleotides read TGTGCCACACAGGGACAATCATCCGCGGGCTACACCTTC. Protein product: CATQGQSSAGYTF.

V gene TRBV6-4 combines with J gene TRBJ1-1; tentatively, D is TRBD1 (6 bases). V was pared by 3 bases and J by 4 bases, with 9 bases between. Germline V gene data show CDR1 as MRHNA and CDR2 as SNTAGT. The CDR3 consists of 13 residues. As DNA, the CDR3 is TGTGCCAGCAGTGAACAGGGTACCACTGAAGCTTTCTTT. This encodes CASSEQGTTEAFF.

V is TRBV5-6 and J is TRBJ1-1, with a weak D call TRBD1 (5 bases). The CDR3 contains 16 residues. The germline gives CDR1 SGHDT, CDR2 YYEEEE. V lost 0 bases to trimming and J lost 0 bases, with 12 bases between them. The CDR3 sequence is CASSLVPTVLNTEAFF. The CDR3 nucleotides are TGTGCCAGCAGCTTGGTTCCGACAGTCCTGAACACTGAAGCTTTCTTT. The full variable domain, with the rest looked up from reference TRBV5-6 and TRBJ1-1, is DAGVTQSPTHLIKTRGQQVTLRCSPKSGHDTVSWYQQALGQGPQFIFQYYEEEERQRGNFPDRFSGHQFPNYSSELNVNALLLGDSALYLCASSLVPTVLNTEAFFGQGTRLTVV.

J is TRBJ1-1 and V is TRBV5-1; D possibly corresponds to TRBD1 (6 bases). Germline CDR1 is SGHRS and CDR2 is YFSETQ. This CDR3 contains 17 residues. V was trimmed by 0 bases and J by 2 bases, leaving 17 bases between them. The CDR3 is CASSLEGGVGLNTEAFF. DNA of the CDR3: TGCGCCAGCAGCTTGGAAGGGGGTGTGGGCCTAAACACTGAAGCTTTCTTT.

This chain connects TRBV19 to TRBJ1-1, with D possibly being TRBD1 (5 bases). Germline CDR1 and CDR2: LNHDA and SQIVND (reference sequence). V lost 10 bases and J 5 bases, leaving 17 bases between the germline ends. The CDR3 consists of 13 residues. This CDR3 reads CATVQGARTEAFF. The DNA of the CDR3 is TGTGCCACAGTACAAGGGGCGAGGACTGAAGCTTTCTTT.

This chain joins TRBV28 and TRBJ2-7, with D maybe TRBD2 (6 bases). The V end was cut by 7 bases, the J end by 0 bases, with 13 bases between. From germline, CDR1 is MDHEN and CDR2 SYDVKM. The CDR3 length is 14 residues. DNA for the CDR3: TGTGCCAGCACCCTCGGGGGAAGCTCCTACGAGCAGTACTTC. Amino acid sequence: CASTLGGSSYEQYF.

The V gene is TRBV2, the J gene TRBJ1-2; the D gene is possibly TRBD1 (5 bases). This CDR3 comprises 13 residues. With 0 bases removed from V and 5 bases from J, the gap between germline ends came to 7 bases. Per germline, CDR1 SNHLY and CDR2 FYNNEI. The CDR3 reads CASSEAGTYGYTF. CDR3 DNA sequence: TGTGCCAGCAGTGAAGCAGGGACTTATGGCTACACCTTC.

V gene TRBV6-4 combines with J gene TRBJ1-2; TRBD1 agrees at 10 bases. This CDR3 contains 16 residues. Germline V gives CDR1 MRHNA, CDR2 SNTAGT. The J segment lost 8 bases and the V segment lost 5 bases, leaving 14 bases of the junction unmatched. CDR3 sequence reads: CASSPTLTGTGAGYTF. The CDR3 DNA reads as TGTGCCAGCAGTCCGACCCTCACCGGGACAGGGGCCGGCTACACCTTC.

CDR3 sequence: CASSDSGGGTDTQYF. The CDR3 nucleotides read TGTGCCAGCAGTGACTCTGGCGGGGGAACAGATACGCAGTATTTT. The chain has TRBV6-4 and TRBJ2-3; 7 bases are a match to TRBD2. Unmatched junction bases numbered 3, after V lost 0 bases and J lost 3 bases. CDR1 MRHNA and CDR2 SNTAGT come from the germline V gene. This CDR3 is built from 15 residues.

Written as DNA, the CDR3 is TGTGCCAGCAGCTTGAGGACAGAGAGGGCCGGAAACACCATATATTTT. Protein product: CASSLRTERAGNTIYF. The chain couples TRBV5-6 to TRBJ1-3; D is possibly TRBD1 (6 bases). The V gene's germline CDR1 is SGHDT and CDR2 YYEEEE. This CDR3 has 16 amino acids. With 1 base removed from V and 4 bases from J, the gap between germline ends came to 15 bases.

J is TRBJ2-7 and V is TRBV2, with 14 bases lining up with TRBD2. Trimming removed 1 base from V and 0 bases from J; junction bases left unmatched: 5. CDR3 size: 18 residues. Germline values: CDR1 SNHLY, CDR2 FYNNEI. Here the CDR3 reads CASSEGRGLAGDSYEQYF. The CDR3 nucleotides read TGTGCCAGCAGTGAAGGGAGGGGACTAGCGGGAGACTCCTACGAGCAGTACTTC.

The gene calls are TRBV18 and TRBJ1-2; TRBD1 might be the D (6 bases). Germline lookup yields CDR1 KGHSH and CDR2 LQKENI. V was trimmed by 2 bases and J by 8 bases, leaving 12 bases between them. The CDR3 length is 13 residues. The CDR3 DNA reads as TGTGCCAGCTCACCAAGCACAGGGCAAGGCTACACCTTC. It codes for CASSPSTGQGYTF.

The chain uses TRBV7-9 and TRBJ2-1; 9 nucleotides align to TRBD1. The length of the CDR3 is 15 residues. The V segment lost 7 bases and the J segment 7 bases; nucleotides outside the gene matches: 11. The germline V gene has CDR1 SEHNR and CDR2 FQNEAQ (reference sequence). Written as DNA, the CDR3 is TGTGCCAGCATCCCAACCGGGACAGGGTGGAATGAGCAGTTCTTC. Protein: CASIPTGTGWNEQFF.

This chain links TRBV28 with TRBJ2-7; the match to TRBD1 covers 9 bases. CDR3 length equals 15 residues. The trim removed 5 bases at V and 0 bases at J, leaving 5 bases unmatched. Germline-derived CDR1 and CDR2 are MDHEN and SYDVKM. The DNA of the CDR3 is TGTGCCAGCAGTCCGGACAGGGGAACCTCCTACGAGCAGTACTTC. Its translation is CASSPDRGTSYEQYF.

This clone was seen a single time. This CDR3 is CASSLSSTGTPPYEQYF. CDR3 DNA: TGTGCCAGCAGCCTGTCCTCGACCGGGACACCCCCCTACGAGCAGTACTTC. The V call is TRBV7-8, the J call TRBJ2-7; D is possibly TRBD1 (6 bases). V lost 5 bases to trimming and J lost 2 bases, with 22 bases between them. From germline, CDR1 is SGHVS and CDR2 FQNEAQ. There are 17 residues in the CDR3.

The J gene is TRBJ1-1, the V gene TRBV2, with D unresolved. V was cut by 7 bases and J by 1 base, with 13 bases left in between. CDR1 SNHLY and CDR2 FYNNEI come from the germline V gene. The CDR3 has 14 residues. CDR3 protein: CASTRPGWNTEAFF. CDR3 coding DNA: TGTGCCAGCACTCGACCGGGATGGAACACTGAAGCTTTCTTT.

The chain couples TRBV5-1 to TRBJ1-3; 9 nucleotides agree with TRBD1. CDR1 is SGHRS, CDR2 YFSETQ, per germline. V shed 1 base and J 7 bases; nucleotides not matched to a gene: 3. The CDR3 runs 14 residues. The CDR3 DNA sequence: TGCGCCAGCAGCTTGCGACAGGGGGACAACACCATATATTTT. This gives the protein CASSLRQGDNTIYF.

The rearrangement uses TRBV27 and TRBJ2-5; D is uncertain. CDR3 length equals 16 residues. Trimming took off 4 bases at V and 5 bases at J, with 20 bases between the two ends. CDR1 and CDR2 (germline): MNHEY, SMNVEV (reference sequence). This CDR3 is CASSSLLRSSTETQYF. As DNA, the CDR3 is TGTGCCAGCAGTTCCCTCCTCCGGAGTTCGACCGAGACCCAGTACTTC.